The 24 T cell receptor beta chains listed next were all sequenced from one sample in a study of identical twins. TCRdb re-analysed the 5' RACE reads in MiXCR, keeping a single row per CDR3 protein. The sample contains more than 600,000 distinct CDR3 sequences, roughly 18% of which appear only once. The same sample was also studied in work on T cells expressing NK-cell markers.

Material: PBMCs. Every receptor here comes from a woman between 18 and 29 years old in good health.

This clonotype was seen a few times. This chain connects TRBV12-3 or TRBV12-4 to TRBJ2-5; TRBD2 matches at 7 bases. The junction had 12 bases not matched to a gene; V was cut back by 6 bases and J by 2 bases. The CDR3 spans 16 residues. The CDR3 sequence: CASSPSWAGDQETQYF. The CDR3 nucleotides read TGTGCCAGCAGCCCCTCTTGGGCGGGAGATCAAGAGACCCAGTACTTC.

The gene calls are TRBV20-1 and TRBJ1-1; D is possibly TRBD1 (5 bases). Germline CDR1 is DFQATT and CDR2 is SNEGSKA (reference sequence). The CDR3 has 11 residues. The ends were cut back, 3 bases at V and 8 bases at J, with 10 bases in the middle. The CDR3: CSASGTVEAFF. DNA for the CDR3: TGCAGTGCTAGTGGGACCGTAGAAGCTTTCTTT.

J is TRBJ2-1 and V is TRBV29-1; the D is unclear. Trimming left V 4 bases short and J 4 bases short, with 8 bases between. The germline V gene encodes CDR1 SQVTM and CDR2 ANQGSEA. There are 12 residues in the CDR3. The CDR3 sequence: CSVASSYNEQFF. In DNA, the CDR3 is TGCAGCGTTGCAAGCAGTTACAATGAGCAGTTCTTC.

The V gene is TRBV10-3, the J gene TRBJ1-2; D is perhaps TRBD1 (6 bases). Germline V gives CDR1 ENHRY, CDR2 SYGVKD. V was trimmed by 7 bases and J by 6 bases, leaving 15 bases between them. This CDR3 is built from 13 residues. CDR3 sequence (DNA): TGTGCCATCACGGGGGGCCCCCCAGATGGCTACACCTTC. Its protein is CAITGGPPDGYTF.

The J gene is TRBJ2-2, the V gene TRBV20-1; no clear D gene. The CDR3 is 12 amino acids. Trimming cost V 5 bases and J 1 base, with 5 bases left between them. Looked up from germline, CDR1 is DFQATT and CDR2 is SNEGSKA (reference sequence). The DNA for the CDR3 is TGCAGTGCTGCCAGGAACACCGGGGAGCTGTTTTTT. Protein: CSAARNTGELFF.

The table lists this clonotype with a few counts. This chain uses TRBV12-3 or TRBV12-4 with TRBJ1-5; 7 bases fit TRBD1. The CDR3 loop spans 12 amino acids. V shed 5 bases, J shed 7 bases, and the junction held 2 bases outside the gene matches. This CDR3 reads CASSHRGQPQHF. The CDR3 region has the DNA TGTGCCAGCAGTCACAGGGGCCAGCCCCAGCATTTT.

This clonotype turned up a few times. This CDR3 reads CASSTVLGEQYF. The DNA for the CDR3 is TGTGCCAGCAGCACAGTCTTGGGCGAGCAGTACTTC. V is TRBV7-9 and J is TRBJ2-7; D is unclear. This CDR3 has 12 residues. V lost 5 bases and J lost 6, with 11 bases in between. From germline, CDR1 is SEHNR and CDR2 FQNEAQ (reference sequence).

This clonotype came up many times. The chain carries TRBV12-3 or TRBV12-4 and TRBJ1-1; D not resolved. V was shortened by 3 bases and J by 0 bases, with 8 bases between the two germline ends. The CDR3 consists of 14 residues. The CDR3 DNA sequence: TGTGCCAGCAGTTTTTCACAGTTGAACACTGAAGCTTTCTTT. Its protein is CASSFSQLNTEAFF.

This clonotype has just a few counts. The rearrangement uses TRBV20-1 and TRBJ2-5; either TRBD1 or TRBD2 may fit D (6 bases each). Trimming took off 7 bases at V and 5 bases at J, with 17 bases between the two ends. Germline V lookup: CDR1 DFQATT, CDR2 SNEGSKA (reference sequence). The CDR3 covers 13 residues. The CDR3 region has the DNA TGCAGTGGAGGAGGGGGAGATCTCGAGACCCAGTACTTC. Encoded protein: CSGGGGDLETQYF.

This clonotype was seen a few times. The V and J genes are TRBV20-1 and TRBJ2-1, with a possible D match to TRBD2 (7 bases). Trimming shortened V by 6 bases and J by 2 bases, and 17 bases separated the two germline ends. The V gene's germline CDR1 is DFQATT and CDR2 SNEGSKA (reference sequence). The CDR3 consists of 15 residues. This CDR3 is CSAPRGAEPYNEQFF. The CDR3 DNA follows: TGCAGTGCCCCCCGGGGGGCTGAACCCTACAATGAGCAGTTCTTC.

This clonotype occurred many times. J is TRBJ1-1 and V is TRBV12-3 or TRBV12-4; weak D call: TRBD1 (6 bases). With 7 bases removed from V and 0 bases from J, the gap between germline ends came to 12 bases. This CDR3 is built from 14 residues. The CDR3 nucleotides read TGTGCCAGCAACAACAGGGAAATGAACACTGAAGCTTTCTTT. Its translation is CASNNREMNTEAFF.

This chain connects TRBV18 to TRBJ2-6; D is possibly TRBD1 or TRBD2 (6 bases each). Trimming cost V 3 bases and J 0 bases, with 12 bases left between them. CDR1 and CDR2 from the germline V gene are KGHSH and LQKENI. The CDR3 length is 17 residues. The CDR3 bases are TGTGCCAGCTCACCCTCACAGGGACTCTCTGGGGCCAACGTCCTGACTTTC. It encodes CASSPSQGLSGANVLTF.

The gene calls are TRBV9 and TRBJ2-2; perhaps D is TRBD1 or TRBD2 (5 bases each). The germline gives CDR1 SGDLS, CDR2 YYNGEE. The CDR3 loop spans 17 amino acids. The ends were cut back, 0 bases at V and 5 bases at J, with 17 bases in the middle. CDR3 region: CASSVGGTWRLTGELFF. The CDR3 DNA reads as TGTGCCAGCAGCGTAGGAGGGACGTGGAGGCTTACCGGGGAGCTGTTTTTT.

There are a few counts of this clonotype. The V call is TRBV5-1, the J call TRBJ2-7, with D maybe TRBD1 (5 bases). Between the trimmed V and J ends, which lost 0 bases and 6 bases, there was a span of 10 bases. CDR3 size: 13 residues. Germline CDR1 is SGHRS and CDR2 is YFSETQ. The CDR3 sequence: CASSLVLGREQYF. CDR3 nucleotide sequence: TGCGCCAGCAGCTTGGTGTTGGGGCGCGAGCAGTACTTC.

This clonotype was recorded a few times. This rearrangement joins TRBV20-1 to TRBJ1-5, with TRBD1 identical over 7 bases. This CDR3 has 15 residues. CDR1 is DFQATT and CDR2 is SNEGSKA in the germline V gene (reference sequence). Losses at the gene ends were 3 bases for V and 7 bases for J; bases not matched to a gene: 12. The CDR3 region has the DNA TGCAGTGCTAGTCTCCGAGGACCAGGGGGACAGCCCCAGCATTTT. This encodes CSASLRGPGGQPQHF.

The V call is TRBV5-1, the J call TRBJ2-5, with TRBD1 matching over 9 bases. With V trimmed by 2 bases and J by 5 bases, 4 bases remained unmatched. The CDR3 covers 14 residues. Germline V CDR1 and CDR2: SGHRS, YFSETQ. CDR3 sequence: CASSFTGGRETQYF. CDR3 DNA sequence: TGCGCCAGCAGCTTTACAGGGGGCCGGGAGACCCAGTACTTC.

Here the CDR3 DNA reads TGTGCCAGCAGGGAACTAGGACAGGGGAGGCACGAGCAGTACTTC. It is translated as CASRELGQGRHEQYF. This chain uses TRBV2 with TRBJ2-7, with 9 bases aligning to TRBD1. CDR3 length: 15 amino acids. V dropped 6 bases and J dropped 5; count of bases not matched to a gene: 11. Germline V gene data show CDR1 as SNHLY and CDR2 as FYNNEI.

The V and J genes are TRBV7-2 and TRBJ1-4; D is possibly TRBD1 (6 bases). The CDR3 has 15 residues. Trimming stripped 5 bases from V and 5 bases from J, with 15 bases between. Germline values: CDR1 SGHTA, CDR2 FQGNSA. The DNA of the CDR3 is TGTGCCAGCAGCCCCTGGGCAGGGGAGAATGAAAAACTGTTTTTT. Its translation is CASSPWAGENEKLFF.

This clonotype was observed a few times. The V call is TRBV7-8, the J call TRBJ2-7; 9 positions match TRBD1. V lost 7 bases to trimming and J lost 7 bases; unmatched junction nucleotides: 17. Germline assignment: CDR1 SGHVS and CDR2 FQNEAQ. The CDR3 has 16 amino acids. The CDR3 DNA is TGTGCCAGCACCCCAATGTCGGGGACAGGGAGTTCAGAGCAGTACTTC. Translation: CASTPMSGTGSSEQYF.

This clonotype was found a few times. The rearrangement uses TRBV7-8 and TRBJ2-1; D uncertain. CDR3 length: 12 amino acids. The ends were cut back, 8 bases at V and 0 bases at J, with 5 bases in the middle. Germline V gene sequence: CDR1 SGHVS, CDR2 FQNEAQ. CDR3 sequence reads: CASGNSYNEQFF. CDR3 sequence (DNA): TGTGCCAGCGGGAACTCCTACAATGAGCAGTTCTTC. The full variable domain, its missing parts supplied by reference TRBV7-8 and TRBJ2-1, is GAGVSQSPRYKVAKRGQDVALRCDPISGHVSLFWYQQALGQGPEFLTYFQNEAQLDKSGLPSDRFFAERPEGSVSTLKIQRTQQEDSAVYLCASGNSYNEQFFGPGTRLTVL.

V is TRBV9 and J is TRBJ2-2; D is tentatively TRBD1 or TRBD2 (5 bases each). Germline V gene data show CDR1 as SGDLS and CDR2 as YYNGEE. V lost 6 bases, J lost 5 bases, and 17 bases lay in between. This CDR3 is built from 15 residues. The CDR3 nucleotides are TGTGCCAGCAACCGACGAGAGGGGCTAACCGGGGAGCTGTTTTTT. Amino acids: CASNRREGLTGELFF.

The V call is TRBV7-9, the J call TRBJ2-2, with no clear D. V was trimmed by 9 bases and J by 4 bases, leaving 15 bases between them. CDR1 and CDR2 from the germline V gene are SEHNR and FQNEAQ (reference sequence). The CDR3 has 14 amino acids. For the CDR3, the DNA is TGTGCCAGTGTAAGCGCCCGAGCCACCGGGGAGCTGTTTTTT. Its protein product is CASVSARATGELFF.

The chain uses TRBV9 and TRBJ2-7; 9 bases are shared with TRBD1. Unmatched junction bases numbered 3, after V lost 0 bases and J lost 5 bases. Germline V CDR1 and CDR2: SGDLS, YYNGEE. The CDR3 covers 14 residues. The CDR3 DNA reads TGTGCCAGCAGCGTAGGGACAGGGGCCCACGAGCAGTACTTC. Encoded protein: CASSVGTGAHEQYF.

Many counts were recorded for this clonotype. The V gene is TRBV12-3 or TRBV12-4, the J gene TRBJ1-4; D perhaps matches TRBD1 (5 bases). CDR3 length: 12 residues. The germline V and J ends were trimmed by 3 bases and 8 bases, with 7 bases remaining between them. The CDR3 bases are TGTGCCAGCAGTTTTCAGGGAGAAAAACTGTTTTTT. It translates to CASSFQGEKLFF.